This T cell receptor beta chain stems from a study of T-cell memory formation after mild COVID-19. Study in general: Most TCR clusters belonged to a single donor.

Per germline, CDR1 SGHVS and CDR2 FQNEAQ. The CDR3 totals 15 residues. V lost 5 bases and J lost 6; bases outside the gene matches: 8. Study-level results: Contracting clones, day 15 to 85, had balanced CD4/CD8, and later expanders favored CD4+. Memory from before infection featured some responding clones, which suggests cross-reactive memory joined.

MiXCR was run by TCRdb on the 5' RACE reads, yielding one entry per CDR3 protein. The data hold hundreds of thousands of distinct CDR3 sequences, with roughly 17% observed a single time. About this clonotype: What it binds is unknown.

Sequencing was done on a sample of PBMCs or a T cell subset sorted from them (not recorded which). The chain has TRBV7-8 and TRBJ2-3; TRBD2 matches at 10 bases. The origin of this receptor is an adult woman who had mild COVID-19 (a few samples of this study predate the infection). Cell type and time point are not known. CDR3 sequence reads: CASSPQRGGRDTQYF. Written as DNA, the CDR3 is TGTGCCAGCAGCCCCCAGCGGGGGGGCCGTGATACGCAGTATTTT. Full variable domain (rest looked up from reference TRBV7-8 and TRBJ2-3): GAGVSQSPRYKVAKRGQDVALRCDPISGHVSLFWYQQALGQGPEFLTYFQNEAQLDKSGLPSDRFFAERPEGSVSTLKIQRTQQEDSAVYLCASSPQRGGRDTQYFGPGTRLTVL.